This is a list of T cell receptor beta chains from one sample in a study of cytotoxic CD8 clonotypes in ibrutinib-treated CLL. Sequencing was performed with immunoSEQ multiplex PCR; in TCRdb, only in-frame clones are kept and a portion is missing. The sample has approximately 320,000 clones, roughly 67% seen once. The sequencing here drew on PBMCs, taken after 36 months of ibrutinib treatment. The receptor source for this set is a human donor with chronic lymphocytic leukemia. Both conserved end residues are part of each CDR3. D genes are given only for firm matches. The size field is filled for only some rows; it gives once, few, many or a size class.

J: TRBJ2-5
size: NA
V: TRBV29-1
D: TRBD1
CDR3: CSVEAYRGQETQYF
DNA: TGCAGCGTTGAAGCCTACAGGGGACAAGAGACCCAGTACTTC

J: TRBJ1-5
size: NA
V: TRBV29-1
D: NA
CDR3: CSVSREGQPQHF
DNA: TGCAGCGTTAGTCGGGAGGGTCAGCCCCAGCATTTT

J: TRBJ2-6
size: few
V: TRBV28
D: TRBD1
CDR3: CASGSGTGLSGANVLTF
DNA: TGTGCCAGCGGATCCGGGACAGGGCTCTCTGGGGCCAACGTCCTGACTTTC

J: TRBJ2-5
size: few
V: TRBV2
D: TRBD1
CDR3: CASSEGTGKETQYF
DNA: TGTGCCAGCAGTGAGGGGACAGGGAAGGAGACCCAGTACTTC

J: TRBJ2-2
size: NA
V: TRBV7-3
D: NA
CDR3: CASSSANTGELFF
DNA: TGTGCCAGCAGCTCCGCGAACACCGGGGAGCTGTTTTTT

J: TRBJ1-5
size: NA
V: TRBV7-2
D: NA
CDR3: CASSPIFSTSQPQHF
DNA: TGTGCCAGCAGCCCAATATTCTCGACTAGTCAGCCCCAGCATTTT

J: TRBJ2-3
size: NA
V: TRBV9
D: NA
CDR3: CASSVGLERGTQYF
DNA: TGTGCCAGCAGCGTAGGACTTGAAAGGGGTACGCAGTATTTT

J: TRBJ2-7
size: few
V: TRBV28
D: NA
CDR3: CASSFPGPYEQYF
DNA: TGTGCCAGCAGTTTTCCAGGGCCCTACGAGCAGTACTTC

J: TRBJ2-5
size: NA
V: TRBV5-1
D: TRBD1
CDR3: CASSLARTGYQETQYF
DNA: TGCGCCAGCAGCTTGGCCCGGACAGGGTACCAAGAGACCCAGTACTTC

J: TRBJ2-3
size: few
V: TRBV7-6
D: NA
CDR3: CASSLDSPTDTQYF
DNA: TGTGCCAGCAGCTTGGATTCACCCACAGATACGCAGTATTTT

J: TRBJ1-4
size: NA
V: TRBV19
D: NA
CDR3: CASSIDGGLFF
DNA: TGTGCCAGTAGTATAGATGGGGGACTGTTTTTT

J: TRBJ1-1
size: few
V: TRBV10-2
D: TRBD1
CDR3: CASNPQGATNTEAFF
DNA: TGCGCCAGCAACCCACAGGGGGCGACGAACACTGAAGCTTTCTTT

J: TRBJ2-6
size: NA
V: TRBV5-1
D: NA
CDR3: CASSLDRVVRGANVLTF
DNA: TGCGCCAGCAGCCTGGATAGGGTAGTTCGTGGGGCCAACGTCCTGACTTTC

J: TRBJ2-3
size: NA
V: TRBV5-1
D: NA
CDR3: CASYPDGTDTQYF
DNA: TGCGCCAGCTACCCCGACGGGACAGATACGCAGTATTTT

J: TRBJ2-7
size: NA
V: TRBV5-1
D: NA
CDR3: CASSLAGRDHEQYF
DNA: TGCGCCAGCAGCTTGGCCGGTAGGGACCACGAGCAGTACTTC

J: TRBJ1-6
size: NA
V: TRBV19
D: TRBD1
CDR3: CASSIRTGNYNSPLHF
DNA: TGTGCCAGTAGTATCCGGACAGGGAACTATAATTCACCCCTCCACTTT

J: TRBJ1-2
size: NA
V: TRBV13
D: NA
CDR3: CASSPARQYYGYTF
DNA: TGTGCCAGCAGTCCGGCGCGACAGTACTATGGCTACACCTTC

J: TRBJ2-5
size: NA
V: TRBV2
D: TRBD2
CDR3: CASSGAGTREETQYF
DNA: TGTGCCAGCAGTGGGGCCGGGACTAGAGAAGAGACCCAGTACTTC

J: TRBJ1-5
size: NA
V: TRBV28
D: NA
CDR3: CASSRRDQPQHF
DNA: TGTGCCAGCAGTCGCAGGGATCAGCCCCAGCATTTT

J: TRBJ1-1
size: NA
V: TRBV11-2
D: NA
CDR3: CASSPRGQVEAFF
DNA: TGTGCCAGCAGCCCCCGGGGCCAGGTTGAAGCTTTCTTT

J: TRBJ2-2
size: NA
V: TRBV29-1
D: TRBD2
CDR3: CSVMVLAENTGELFF
DNA: TGCAGCGTTATGGTGCTAGCGGAGAACACCGGGGAGCTGTTTTTT

J: TRBJ2-5
size: NA
V: TRBV4-3
D: TRBD1
CDR3: CASSQDRAGTGDQETQYF
DNA: TGCGCCAGCAGCCAAGATAGAGCGGGGACAGGGGATCAAGAGACCCAGTACTTC

J: TRBJ2-3
size: NA
V: TRBV5-1
D: TRBD2
CDR3: CASSLTSGRTDTQYF
DNA: TGCGCCAGCAGCTTGACTAGCGGGAGAACAGATACGCAGTATTTT

J: TRBJ1-2
size: NA
V: TRBV6-5
D: TRBD1
CDR3: CASSPSKQGVGYTF
DNA: TGTGCCAGCAGTCCATCCAAACAGGGGGTGGGCTACACCTTC

J: TRBJ1-1
size: NA
V: TRBV7-6
D: TRBD1
CDR3: CASSVTGVNTEAFF
DNA: TGTGCCAGCAGCGTAACAGGGGTGAACACTGAAGCTTTCTTT